This T cell receptor beta chain was profiled in a study of control samples from healthy donors and cancer patients. In germline, CDR1 is SGHNT, CDR2 YENEEA. V trimming: 5 bases; J trimming: 2 bases; junction bases outside the gene matches: 10. The CDR3 loop spans 16 amino acids. Assay used: immunoSEQ multiplex PCR; TCRdb lists only in-frame clones, some missing. The table lists some 80,000 clones, roughly nine tenths of them singletons, with 5.5% in the top ten. The genes are TRBV11-3 and TRBJ1-1; 8 bases match TRBD1. The sample comprised blood. This clonotype originated in a man aged 50 to 60 in good health. CDR3 DNA: TGTGCCAGCAGCCCGTTAACCGGGACAGGAAACACTGAAGCTTTCTTT. Its translation is CASSPLTGTGNTEAFF.